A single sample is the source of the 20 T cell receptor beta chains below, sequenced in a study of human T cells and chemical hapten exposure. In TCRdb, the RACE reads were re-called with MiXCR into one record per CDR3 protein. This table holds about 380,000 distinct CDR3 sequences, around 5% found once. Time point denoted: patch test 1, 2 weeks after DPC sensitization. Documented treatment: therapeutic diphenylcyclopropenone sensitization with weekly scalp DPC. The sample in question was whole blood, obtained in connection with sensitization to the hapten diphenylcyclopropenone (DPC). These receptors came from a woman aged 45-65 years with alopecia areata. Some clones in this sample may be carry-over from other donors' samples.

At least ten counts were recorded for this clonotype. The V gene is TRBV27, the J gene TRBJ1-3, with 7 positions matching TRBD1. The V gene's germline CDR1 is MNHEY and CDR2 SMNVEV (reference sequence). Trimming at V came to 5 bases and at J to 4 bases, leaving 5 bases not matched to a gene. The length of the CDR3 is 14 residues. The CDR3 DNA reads TGTGCCAGCAGTGGGACAGCTCGCGGAAACACCATATATTTT. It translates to CASSGTARGNTIYF.

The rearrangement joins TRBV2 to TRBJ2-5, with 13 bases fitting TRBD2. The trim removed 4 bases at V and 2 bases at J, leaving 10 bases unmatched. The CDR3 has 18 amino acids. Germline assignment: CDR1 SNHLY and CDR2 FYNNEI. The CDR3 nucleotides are TGTGCCAGCAGTGGGTTCGAGACTAGCGGGGGGCCGCAAGAGACCCAGTACTTC. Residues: CASSGFETSGGPQETQYF.

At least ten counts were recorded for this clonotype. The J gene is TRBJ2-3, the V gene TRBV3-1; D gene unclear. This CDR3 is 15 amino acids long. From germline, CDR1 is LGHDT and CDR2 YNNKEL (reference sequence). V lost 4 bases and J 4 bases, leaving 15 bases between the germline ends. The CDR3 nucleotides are TGTGCCAGCAGCCCCCTTGGTAGGTGGCCAGATACGCAGTATTTT. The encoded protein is CASSPLGRWPDTQYF.

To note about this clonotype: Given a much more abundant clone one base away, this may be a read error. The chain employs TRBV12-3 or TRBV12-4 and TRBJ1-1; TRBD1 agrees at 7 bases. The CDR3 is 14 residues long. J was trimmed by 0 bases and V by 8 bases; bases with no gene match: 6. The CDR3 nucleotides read TGTGCCAGCGGACAGACAGGGCTGAACACTGAAGCTTTCTTT. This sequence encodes CASGQTGLNTEAFF.

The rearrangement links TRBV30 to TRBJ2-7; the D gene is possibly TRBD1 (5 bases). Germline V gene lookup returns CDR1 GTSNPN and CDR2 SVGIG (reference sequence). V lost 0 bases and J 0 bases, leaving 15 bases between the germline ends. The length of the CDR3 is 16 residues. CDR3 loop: CAWSVLRGHSSYEQYF. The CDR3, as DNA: TGTGCCTGGAGTGTATTAAGGGGTCATAGCTCCTACGAGCAGTACTTC.

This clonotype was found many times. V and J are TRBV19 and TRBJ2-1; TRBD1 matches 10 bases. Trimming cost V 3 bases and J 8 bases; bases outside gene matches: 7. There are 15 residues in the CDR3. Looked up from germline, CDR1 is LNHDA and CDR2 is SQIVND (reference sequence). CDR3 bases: TGTGCCAGTAGTATTTGGGACAGGGGACCCGATGAGCAGTTCTTC. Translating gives CASSIWDRGPDEQFF.

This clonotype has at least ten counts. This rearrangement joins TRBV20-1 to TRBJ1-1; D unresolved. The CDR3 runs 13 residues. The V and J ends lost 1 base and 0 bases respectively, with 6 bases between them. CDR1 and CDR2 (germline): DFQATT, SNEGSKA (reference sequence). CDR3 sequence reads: CSARVRMNTEAFF. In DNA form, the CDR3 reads TGCAGTGCTAGAGTGCGGATGAACACTGAAGCTTTCTTT.

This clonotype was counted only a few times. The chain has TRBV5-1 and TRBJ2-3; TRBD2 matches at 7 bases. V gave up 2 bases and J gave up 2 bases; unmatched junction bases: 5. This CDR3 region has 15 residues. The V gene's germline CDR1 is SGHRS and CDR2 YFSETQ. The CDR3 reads CASSFPSGNTDTQYF. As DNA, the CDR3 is TGCGCCAGCAGCTTCCCTAGCGGAAACACAGATACGCAGTATTTT.

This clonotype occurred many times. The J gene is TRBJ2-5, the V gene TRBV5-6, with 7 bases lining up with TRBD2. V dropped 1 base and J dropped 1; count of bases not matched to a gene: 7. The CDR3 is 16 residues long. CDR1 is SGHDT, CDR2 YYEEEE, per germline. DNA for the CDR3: TGTGCCAGCAGCTTGCCTAGTAGCGGGTTCCAAGAGACCCAGTACTTC. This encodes CASSLPSSGFQETQYF.

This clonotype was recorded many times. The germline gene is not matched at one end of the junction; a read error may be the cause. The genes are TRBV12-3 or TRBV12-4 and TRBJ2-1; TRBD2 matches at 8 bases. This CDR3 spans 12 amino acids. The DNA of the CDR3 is TGTGCCAGCAGTTTGAGTATCGAGCGGGAGCTCTTC. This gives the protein CASSLSIERELF.

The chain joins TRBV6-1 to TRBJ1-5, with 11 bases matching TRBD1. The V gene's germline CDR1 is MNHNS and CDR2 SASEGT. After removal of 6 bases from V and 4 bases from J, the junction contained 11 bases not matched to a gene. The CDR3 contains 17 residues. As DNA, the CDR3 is TGTGCCAGCAGGGGATTGGACAGGGGGCTCCGTAATCAGCCCCAGCATTTT. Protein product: CASRGLDRGLRNQPQHF.

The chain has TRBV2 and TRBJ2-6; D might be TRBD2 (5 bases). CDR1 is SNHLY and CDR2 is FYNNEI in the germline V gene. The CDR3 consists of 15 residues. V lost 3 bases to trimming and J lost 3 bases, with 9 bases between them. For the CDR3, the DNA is TGTGCCAGCAGTGAGAGGGAACTTGGGGCCAACGTCCTGACTTTC. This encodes CASSERELGANVLTF.

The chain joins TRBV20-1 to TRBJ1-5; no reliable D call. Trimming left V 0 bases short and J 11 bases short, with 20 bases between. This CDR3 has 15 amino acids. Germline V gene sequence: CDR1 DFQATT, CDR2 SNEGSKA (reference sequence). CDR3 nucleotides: TGCAGTGCTAGAGAGTGGCAGCCCATGAAGGAGGCCCAGCATTTT. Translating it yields CSAREWQPMKEAQHF.

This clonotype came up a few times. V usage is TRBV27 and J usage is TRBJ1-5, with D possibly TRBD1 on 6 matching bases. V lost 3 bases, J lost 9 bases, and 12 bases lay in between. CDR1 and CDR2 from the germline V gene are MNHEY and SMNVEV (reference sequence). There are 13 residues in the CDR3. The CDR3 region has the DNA TGTGCCAGCAGTTTGGACAGACTCAGGCCCCAGCATTTT. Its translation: CASSLDRLRPQHF.

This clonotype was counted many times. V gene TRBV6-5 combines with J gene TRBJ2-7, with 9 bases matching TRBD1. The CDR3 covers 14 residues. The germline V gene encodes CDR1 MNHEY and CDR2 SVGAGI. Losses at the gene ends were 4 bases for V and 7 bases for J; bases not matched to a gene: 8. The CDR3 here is CASSSGTGPREQYF. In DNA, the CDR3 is TGTGCCAGCAGTTCCGGGACAGGGCCCCGAGAGCAGTACTTC.

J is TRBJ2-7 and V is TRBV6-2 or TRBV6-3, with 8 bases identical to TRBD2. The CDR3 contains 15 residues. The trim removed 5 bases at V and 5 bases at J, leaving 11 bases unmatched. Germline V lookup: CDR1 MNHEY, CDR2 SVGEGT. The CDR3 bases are TGTGCCAGCAGTCGAAGCGGGAGTCAGGAACACGAGCAGTACTTC. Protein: CASSRSGSQEHEQYF.

CDR3 in DNA: TGTGCCAGCAGCCAAAAGACAGGCCATAACAGCTATAATTCACCCCTCCACTTT. This translates into CASSQKTGHNSYNSPLHF. The chain is built from TRBV3-1 and TRBJ1-6; possible D gene TRBD1, 6 bases. The CDR3 extends over 18 amino acids. Germline values: CDR1 LGHDT, CDR2 YNNKEL (reference sequence). V lost 2 bases and J 3 bases, leaving 17 bases between the germline ends.

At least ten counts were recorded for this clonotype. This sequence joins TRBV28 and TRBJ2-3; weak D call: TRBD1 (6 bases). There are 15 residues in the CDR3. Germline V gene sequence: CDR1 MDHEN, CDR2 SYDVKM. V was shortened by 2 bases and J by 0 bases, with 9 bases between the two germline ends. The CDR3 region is CASSLGTTSTDTQYF. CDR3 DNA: TGTGCCAGCAGTTTAGGGACAACTAGCACAGATACGCAGTATTTT.

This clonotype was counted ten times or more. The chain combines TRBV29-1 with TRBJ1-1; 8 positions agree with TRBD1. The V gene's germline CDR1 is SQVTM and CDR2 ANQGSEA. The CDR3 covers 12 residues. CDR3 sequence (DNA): TGCACCTCCAGGGGGCCGAACACTGAAGCTTTCTTT. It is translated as CTSRGPNTEAFF.

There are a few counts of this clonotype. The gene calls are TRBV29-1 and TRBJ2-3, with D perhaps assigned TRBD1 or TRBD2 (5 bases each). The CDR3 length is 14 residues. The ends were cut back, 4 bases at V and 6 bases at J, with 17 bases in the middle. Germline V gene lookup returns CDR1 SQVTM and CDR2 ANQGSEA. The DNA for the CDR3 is TGCAGCGTTGTGGGACCGGGTTTGTTGGATACGCAGTATTTT. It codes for CSVVGPGLLDTQYF.